A single sample is the source of the 5 T cell receptor beta chains below, sequenced in a study of T cell responses to AZD1222 COVID-19 vaccine. Profiling relied on immunoSEQ multiplex PCR, and the TCRdb table lists in-frame clones only, not all of them. The sample shows about 140,000 clones, 80% to 95% of them seen only once. Sample: peripheral blood, taken on day 0 of MenACWY control vaccination. These receptors all stem from an adult in good health.

CDR3 loop: CASSQGVGTNYGYTF. The CDR3 DNA follows: TGTGCCAGCAGCCAAGGAGTGGGAACGAACTATGGCTACACCTTC. The chain joins TRBV3-1 (or the pseudogene TRBV3-2) to TRBJ1-2; D call uncertain. The CDR3 spans 15 residues. The V and J ends lost 1 base and 2 bases respectively, with 11 bases between them. CDR1 is LGHDT, CDR2 YNNKEL, per germline (reference sequence).

V and J are TRBV4-1 and TRBJ2-5; D is unclear. Looked up from germline, CDR1 is MGHRA and CDR2 is YSYEKL. The CDR3 runs 14 residues. Trimming removed 4 bases from V and 5 bases from J, with 14 bases in between. CDR3 DNA sequence: TGCGCCAGCAGCCCCGGTTCTAAATCGGAGACCCAGTACTTC. Translated, it gives CASSPGSKSETQYF.

The J gene is TRBJ1-2, the V gene TRBV28; D gene ambiguous. The CDR3 is 15 amino acids. Deletions cut 2 bases from V and 5 bases from J, with 15 bases between. Germline V CDR1 and CDR2: MDHEN, SYDVKM. The CDR3 DNA sequence: TGTGCCAGCAGTTTACGATCCCCGGGTTTATATGGCTACACCTTC. Translation: CASSLRSPGLYGYTF.

This sequence joins TRBV20-1 and TRBJ1-5; 8 nucleotides align to TRBD1. Germline trimming cut 6 bases from V and 9 bases from J; bases unmatched to any gene: 19. The CDR3 loop spans 16 amino acids. Germline assignment: CDR1 DFQATT and CDR2 SNEGSKA (reference sequence). As DNA, the CDR3 is TGCAGTGCAAGTACCACAGGGGGGGGCGGTCAGCGGCCCCAGCATTTT. It is translated as CSASTTGGGGQRPQHF.

This clone was recorded a few times. The chain is built from TRBV23-1 and TRBJ2-1; no definite D call. TRBV23-1 is an ORF, and what it does is uncertain. V lost 2 bases and J lost 0, with 5 bases in between. This CDR3 comprises 14 residues. The CDR3 region is CASSQESSYNEQFF. The CDR3 DNA reads as TGCGCCAGCAGTCAAGAAAGCTCCTACAATGAGCAGTTCTTC.